The 17 T cell receptor beta chains reported below all come from one sample, sequenced in a study of T cell responses to AZD1222 COVID-19 vaccine. The method was immunoSEQ multiplex PCR; TCRdb's version includes in-frame clones alone and lacks a portion of them. The table shows approximately 140,000 clones, with about 90% occurring only once. The specimen comprised peripheral blood, sampled 28 days after the second AZD1222 dose. These receptors were obtained from an adult who received the AZD1222 COVID-19 vaccine.

The chain links TRBV19 to TRBJ1-1, with D possibly being TRBD1 (5 bases). V lost 0 bases and J 1 base, leaving 9 bases between the germline ends. The CDR3 runs to 15 residues. The germline V gene encodes CDR1 LNHDA and CDR2 SQIVND (reference sequence). Here the CDR3 reads CASSIDGASNTEAFF. The DNA of the CDR3 is TGTGCCAGTAGTATAGATGGGGCTTCGAACACTGAAGCTTTCTTT.

The rearrangement uses TRBV11-2 and TRBJ1-2; D possibly corresponds to TRBD1 (6 bases). The CDR3 runs 12 residues. Trimming removed 1 base at V and 13 bases at J, with 13 bases between. Looked up from germline, CDR1 is SGHAT and CDR2 is FQNNGV. The CDR3 loop reads CASSLANQGSTF. The CDR3 region has the DNA TGTGCCAGCAGCTTAGCGAACCAGGGGTCCACCTTC.

This CDR3 reads CASGREAFF. CDR3 nucleotides: TGTGCTAGTGGACGCGAAGCTTTCTTT. The gene calls are TRBV12-5 and TRBJ1-1; no definite D call. Per germline, CDR1 LGHNT and CDR2 FRNRAP. With 6 bases removed from V and 8 bases from J, the gap between germline ends came to 4 bases. The CDR3 spans 9 residues.

The rearrangement uses TRBV2 and TRBJ2-7; 12 bases are a match to TRBD1. Germline V lookup: CDR1 SNHLY, CDR2 FYNNEI. The CDR3 runs 15 residues. The V gene end was trimmed by 4 bases and the J gene end by 5 bases; junction bases not matched to a gene: 6. Here the CDR3 DNA reads TGTGCCAGCAGTGGGTTGGGACAGGGGGCGGACGAGCAGTACGTC. This codes for CASSGLGQGADEQYV.

The rearrangement joins TRBV6-4 to TRBJ1-5, with 8 bases fitting TRBD1. CDR1 is MRHNA, CDR2 SNTAGT, per germline. The CDR3 is 14 residues long. The trim removed 2 bases at V and 5 bases at J, leaving 2 bases unmatched. This CDR3 reads CASSDARGHQPQHF. CDR3 DNA sequence: TGTGCCAGCAGTGACGCCAGGGGGCATCAGCCCCAGCATTTT.

In its sample, this clone was seen a few times. This chain connects TRBV5-6 to TRBJ1-1; a weak D match, TRBD1 (6 bases). The CDR3 sequence is 17 residues long. Germline CDR1 reads SGHDT; CDR2 reads YYEEEE. Between the trimmed V and J ends, which lost 4 bases and 1 base, there was a span of 20 bases. The CDR3 DNA follows: TGTGCCAGCAGCGCCAGGGGCCGATGGGATTCGAACACTGAAGCTTTCTTT. This encodes CASSARGRWDSNTEAFF.

The chain recombines TRBV5-6 with TRBJ1-1, with D unclear. V lost 2 bases, J lost 3 bases, and 5 bases lay in between. Germline V gives CDR1 SGHDT, CDR2 YYEEEE. The CDR3 is 12 residues long. CDR3 residues: CASSLWDTEAFF. The CDR3, as DNA: TGTGCCAGCAGCTTATGGGACACTGAAGCTTTCTTT.

This chain links TRBV30 with TRBJ1-2; weak D call: TRBD1 (6 bases). The CDR3 has 11 residues. V lost 1 base, J lost 8 bases, and 8 bases lay in between. Germline V CDR1 and CDR2: GTSNPN, SVGIG (reference sequence). CDR3 nucleotide sequence: TGTGCCTGGAGTGCGGGGGCGGGCTACACCTTC. Its protein is CAWSAGAGYTF.

The chain couples TRBV5-4 to TRBJ2-1; D perhaps matches TRBD1 (6 bases). This CDR3 comprises 15 residues. CDR1 and CDR2 (germline): SGHNT, YYREEE (reference sequence). V dropped 4 bases and J dropped 5 bases, with 16 bases sitting between them. The CDR3 sequence: CASSPRLGADNEQFF. The CDR3 DNA sequence: TGTGCCAGCAGCCCTCGACTGGGGGCAGACAATGAGCAGTTCTTC.

The chain carries TRBV6-6 and TRBJ1-2; D remains ambiguous. This CDR3 has 12 amino acids. V was pared by 5 bases and J by 6 bases, with 10 bases between. Germline lookup yields CDR1 MNHNY and CDR2 SVGAGI (reference sequence). CDR3: CASSPQPDGYTF. DNA of the CDR3: TGTGCCAGCAGTCCCCAGCCTGATGGCTACACCTTC.

This chain uses TRBV28 with TRBJ1-5; TRBD1 matches at 7 bases. The CDR3 is 16 amino acids. Germline V gene lookup returns CDR1 MDHEN and CDR2 SYDVKM. V dropped 7 bases and J dropped 2; count of bases not matched to a gene: 11. In DNA, the CDR3 is TGTGCCAGCAAACCAGGGGGACGGGGAGGCAATCAGCCCCAGCATTTT. Residues: CASKPGGRGGNQPQHF.

The chain has TRBV24-1 and TRBJ1-5, with D possibly matching TRBD1 (5 bases). Between the trimmed V and J ends, which lost 9 bases and 1 base, there was a span of 9 bases. The germline V gene has CDR1 KGHDR and CDR2 SFDVKD. This CDR3 is 13 amino acids long. CDR3 in amino acids: CATAWGSNQPQHF. The CDR3 DNA is TGTGCCACCGCCTGGGGGAGCAATCAGCCCCAGCATTTT.

The chain links TRBV5-1 to TRBJ1-1; D possibly corresponds to TRBD1 (5 bases). The V and J ends lost 0 bases and 4 bases respectively, with 10 bases between them. Germline assignment: CDR1 SGHRS and CDR2 YFSETQ. This CDR3 spans 14 amino acids. The DNA of the CDR3 is TGCGCCAGCAGCTTGGAGGGTCAGGGCACTGAAGCTTTCTTT. It specifies CASSLEGQGTEAFF.

This clone has a handful of counts. The chain combines TRBV5-1 with TRBJ2-7, with no clear D. Deletions cut 0 bases from V and 2 bases from J, with 6 bases between. Germline CDR1 reads SGHRS; CDR2 reads YFSETQ. The CDR3 spans 13 residues. CDR3 nucleotides: TGCGCCAGCAGCTTGGACGGAGCCTACGAGCAGTACGTC. Its protein product is CASSLDGAYEQYV.

This clone has a single count. This chain links TRBV28 with TRBJ1-2, with D unclear. Per germline, CDR1 MDHEN and CDR2 SYDVKM. The CDR3 consists of 15 residues. V shed 3 bases and J shed 2 bases, with 13 bases lying between them. The CDR3 region is CASSFPLGQNYGYTF. The DNA for the CDR3 is TGTGCCAGCAGTTTCCCCCTTGGGCAAAACTATGGCTACACCTTC.

This sequence joins TRBV5-4 and TRBJ2-5; D may be TRBD2 (6 bases). Germline assignment: CDR1 SGHNT and CDR2 YYREEE (reference sequence). Trimming took off 1 base at V and 1 base at J, with 11 bases between the two ends. This CDR3 region has 15 residues. Written as DNA, the CDR3 is TGTGCCAGCAGCTTGCCAGGAGGGCCCCAAGAGACCCAGTACTTC. Translated: CASSLPGGPQETQYF.

The J gene is TRBJ2-2, the V gene TRBV27; D tentatively reads TRBD1 or TRBD2 (6 bases each). This CDR3 is 15 amino acids long. With 2 bases removed from V and 4 bases from J, the gap between germline ends came to 11 bases. Per germline, CDR1 MNHEY and CDR2 SMNVEV (reference sequence). CDR3 coding DNA: TGTGCCAGCAGTTTACGGGGGCTCATCACCGGGGAGCTGTTTTTT. It encodes CASSLRGLITGELFF.